This T cell receptor beta chain appears in the sequencing data of a study of control samples from healthy donors and cancer patients. Assay: immunoSEQ multiplex PCR; the TCRdb copy retains only in-frame clones and omits some. Recorded for this sample: around 190,000 clones. The CDR3 extends over 13 amino acids. Germline V gives CDR1 SGHTS, CDR2 YDEGEE. The V and J ends lost 0 bases and 7 bases respectively, with 10 bases between them. This chain uses TRBV5-8 with TRBJ1-2; D call uncertain. The sequencing input was blood. The TCR was taken from a woman aged 25 to 39 in good health. CDR3 in DNA: TGTGCCAGCAGCTTGGCTGGCTGGGGTGGCTACACCTTC. This translates into CASSLAGWGGYTF.